These 22 T cell receptor beta chains came from one sample sequenced in a study of long-term antiretroviral therapy in people with HIV. The authors ran the immunoSEQ assay, v3.0, at survey level. Profiling relied on immunoSEQ multiplex PCR, and the TCRdb table lists in-frame clones only, not all of them. The sample records 14,000 or so clones, 70% to 85% being singletons. The sequences come from unsorted PBMCs, collected just before starting antiretroviral therapy. The receptors derive from a man between 35 and 55 years old with HIV.

The chain is built from TRBV6-1 and TRBJ1-2; D gene unclear. CDR1 and CDR2 (germline): MNHNS, SASEGT. The V end was cut by 1 base, the J end by 4 bases, with 10 bases between. This CDR3 contains 14 residues. CDR3 loop: CASSEGPLLYGYTF. The CDR3 nucleotides are TGTGCCAGCAGTGAAGGACCCCTCCTCTATGGCTACACCTTC.

The chain is built from TRBV4-2 and TRBJ2-1; TRBD1 is a possible D gene (6 bases). The CDR3 loop spans 16 amino acids. Germline-derived CDR1 and CDR2 are LGHNA and YNFKEQ. Trimming stripped 1 base from V and 3 bases from J, with 13 bases between. CDR3 sequence reads: CASSQGSGTNYNEQFF. The CDR3 DNA reads as TGTGCCAGCAGCCAAGGGTCCGGGACAAACTACAATGAGCAGTTCTTC.

The chain has TRBV4-1 and TRBJ2-7; weak D call: TRBD2 (5 bases). Germline CDR1 MGHRA, CDR2 YSYEKL. This CDR3 is built from 18 residues. V lost 0 bases, J lost 2 bases, and 20 bases lay in between. DNA for the CDR3: TGCGCCAGCAGCCAAGAGTCTCGTGCTAGCACTAGGGCCTACGAGCAGTACTTC. It translates to CASSQESRASTRAYEQYF.

The J gene is TRBJ1-1, the V gene TRBV11-2; D is possibly TRBD1 (6 bases). The CDR3 covers 15 residues. From germline, CDR1 is SGHAT and CDR2 FQNNGV. Trimming cost V 4 bases and J 0 bases, with 12 bases left between them. The CDR3 spells CASSSETGLNTEAFF. For the CDR3, the DNA is TGTGCCAGCAGCTCAGAGACAGGTCTGAACACTGAAGCTTTCTTT.

V is TRBV27 and J is TRBJ2-2; the D is unclear. Germline CDR1 and CDR2: MNHEY and SMNVEV (reference sequence). The V gene lost 5 bases and the J gene lost 6 bases, with 10 bases spanning the gap. This CDR3 contains 13 residues. The CDR3 DNA reads TGTGCCAGCAGTCCTGCGGTCGCCGGGGAGCTGTTTTTT. Its protein is CASSPAVAGELFF.

The chain links TRBV7-8 to TRBJ1-1, with 7 bases aligning to TRBD1. Losses at the gene ends were 1 base for V and 1 base for J; bases not matched to a gene: 21. The CDR3 is made up of 21 amino acids. Germline V CDR1 and CDR2: SGHVS, FQNEAQ. The CDR3: CASSLVGGDFLDRRSNTEAFF. DNA for the CDR3: TGTGCCAGCAGCTTAGTCGGTGGGGATTTTTTGGACAGGCGCTCGAACACTGAAGCTTTCTTT.

V is TRBV10-1 and J is TRBJ2-7; TRBD2 aligns across 10 bases. CDR3 length equals 15 residues. The V and J ends lost 3 bases and 3 bases, in that order; junction bases with no gene match: 5. The germline gives CDR1 WNHNN, CDR2 SYGVQD (reference sequence). CDR3 in amino acids: CASSEGSSGGYEQYF. CDR3 bases: TGCGCCAGCAGTGAAGGTTCTAGCGGGGGCTACGAGCAGTACTTC.

The chain employs TRBV4-1 and TRBJ1-2; 8 positions agree with TRBD1. Germline CDR1 reads MGHRA; CDR2 reads YSYEKL. The CDR3 runs to 15 residues. J was trimmed by 3 bases and V by 4 bases; bases with no gene match: 7. Here the CDR3 DNA reads TGCGCCAGCAGCCCTGAGGAACAGGGGGACTATGGCTACACCTTC. It encodes CASSPEEQGDYGYTF.

J is TRBJ1-1 and V is TRBV5-6; no firm D call. Germline CDR1 reads SGHDT; CDR2 reads YYEEEE. Between the trimmed V and J ends, which lost 1 base and 11 bases, there was a span of 15 bases. The CDR3 consists of 13 residues. The CDR3 DNA follows: TGTGCCAGCAGCTTGCGGCGTGTAGACTGGGCTTTCTTT. Translation: CASSLRRVDWAFF.

CDR3 sequence (DNA): TGTGCCAGCAGTGATGGGACTACCGGCACAGATACGCAGTATTTT. It encodes CASSDGTTGTDTQYF. The chain has TRBV2 and TRBJ2-3; 7 bases map to TRBD2. J lost 1 base, V lost 3 bases, and 4 bases had no gene match. CDR1 is SNHLY and CDR2 is FYNNEI in the germline V gene. This CDR3 is built from 15 residues.

J is TRBJ1-5 and V is TRBV2; D gene ambiguous. V lost 2 bases to trimming and J lost 0 bases, with 14 bases between them. Germline V CDR1 and CDR2: SNHLY, FYNNEI. CDR3 length: 17 amino acids. Here the CDR3 DNA reads TGTGCCAGCAGTGAAAATTCGTCAGGCTATAGCAATCAGCCCCAGCATTTT. This codes for CASSENSSGYSNQPQHF.

About this clone: Other DNA sequences in this sample translate to the same CDR3. V usage is TRBV7-9 and J usage is TRBJ2-7, with 8 nucleotides matching TRBD1. V dropped 5 bases and J dropped 5; count of bases not matched to a gene: 5. Germline loops: CDR1 SEHNR, CDR2 FQNEAQ (reference sequence). CDR3 size: 13 residues. In nucleotides, the CDR3 is TGTGCCAGCAGCCCCGGACAGGGCAACGAGCAGTACTTC. Its translation: CASSPGQGNEQYF.

The gene calls are TRBV6-1 and TRBJ1-1, with a tentative D call TRBD1 (5 bases). The CDR3 loop spans 15 amino acids. V gave up 1 base and J gave up 0 bases, with 9 bases separating them. Germline CDR1 and CDR2: MNHNS and SASEGT. CDR3 sequence reads: CASSEGPGMNTEAFF. Here the CDR3 DNA reads TGTGCCAGCAGTGAAGGGCCAGGGATGAACACTGAAGCTTTCTTT.

This sequence joins TRBV5-5 and TRBJ2-5, with TRBD2 identical over 9 bases. The ends lost 2 bases at V and 5 bases at J; junction bases unmatched: 7. Germline CDR1 and CDR2: SGHKS and YYEKEE (reference sequence). CDR3 length: 15 residues. The CDR3: CASSFGGRAGETQYF. The DNA for the CDR3 is TGTGCCAGCAGCTTTGGCGGGAGGGCCGGCGAGACCCAGTACTTC.

The CDR3 is CASRGTGTQSYEQYF. The CDR3 DNA sequence: TGTGCCAGCAGGGGAACCGGGACTCAATCCTACGAGCAGTACTTC. V usage is TRBV6-5 and J usage is TRBJ2-7; D is perhaps TRBD2 (6 bases). This CDR3 is built from 15 residues. V was pared by 6 bases and J by 1 base, with 16 bases between. Germline V gene sequence: CDR1 MNHEY, CDR2 SVGAGI.

The chain's CDR3 is CASSTGGGTEAFF. The CDR3 bases are TGTGCCAGCAGTACAGGGGGGGGAACTGAAGCTTTCTTT. The J gene is TRBJ1-1, the V gene TRBV2; 8 bases fit TRBD1. Germline V gives CDR1 SNHLY, CDR2 FYNNEI. V shed 5 bases and J 5 bases; nucleotides not matched to a gene: 4. CDR3 length equals 13 residues.

Of note for this clone: The sample holds other DNA sequences that translate to the same CDR3. The V gene is TRBV10-2, the J gene TRBJ1-5, with 7 bases that match TRBD1. V was clipped by 4 bases and J by 6 bases; unmatched bases: 6. The CDR3 has 14 amino acids. CDR1 is WSHSY and CDR2 is SAAADI in the germline V gene. CDR3 residues: CASSGQGRFQPQHF. The CDR3 nucleotides read TGCGCCAGCAGTGGACAGGGACGCTTTCAGCCCCAGCATTTT.

The V and J genes are TRBV7-9 and TRBJ2-7, with D possibly called TRBD1 or TRBD2 (5 bases each). The V end was cut by 0 bases, the J end by 0 bases, with 9 bases between. Germline V gene sequence: CDR1 SEHNR, CDR2 FQNEAQ (reference sequence). The CDR3 loop spans 15 amino acids. CDR3 in amino acids: CASSLAGERSYEQYF. CDR3 bases: TGTGCCAGCAGCTTAGCGGGGGAACGCTCCTACGAGCAGTACTTC.

This sequence joins TRBV5-4 and TRBJ2-2; tentative D call: TRBD2 (5 bases). Germline V gives CDR1 SGHNT, CDR2 YYREEE (reference sequence). V lost 6 bases to trimming and J lost 5 bases, with 20 bases between them. The CDR3 is 16 residues long. CDR3 residues: CASTTMGSGRTGELFF. The CDR3 region has the DNA TGTGCCAGCACCACTATGGGGAGTGGAAGGACCGGGGAGCTGTTTTTT.

The chain joins TRBV7-3 to TRBJ2-3, with D uncertain. The V end lost 2 bases, the J end lost 0 bases, and 6 bases lay between the germline ends. In germline, CDR1 is SGHTA, CDR2 FQGTGA. The CDR3 runs to 14 residues. CDR3 DNA: TGTGCCAGCAGCTTATCCGGGAGCACAGATACGCAGTATTTT. It translates to CASSLSGSTDTQYF.

This clone was detected only once. The chain combines TRBV7-9 with TRBJ2-1; TRBD2 aligns across 15 bases. Germline-derived CDR1 and CDR2 are SEHNR and FQNEAQ (reference sequence). V lost 3 bases to trimming and J lost 8 bases; unmatched junction nucleotides: 8. The CDR3 is 17 amino acids. The chain's CDR3 is CASSFRTSGRAADEQFF. CDR3 sequence (DNA): TGTGCCAGCAGCTTCCGGACTAGCGGGAGGGCCGCCGATGAGCAGTTCTTC. The full variable domain, completed using reference TRBV7-9 and TRBJ2-1, is DTGVSQNPRHKITKRGQNVTFRCDPISEHNRLYWYRQTLGQGPEFLTYFQNEAQLEKSRLLSDRFSAERPKGSFSTLEIQRTEQGDSAMYLCASSFRTSGRAADEQFFGPGTRLTVL.

This clone appeared once. The rearrangement links TRBV6-6 to TRBJ2-7; D unclear. Looked up from germline, CDR1 is MNHNY and CDR2 is SVGAGI (reference sequence). The CDR3 extends over 12 amino acids. V lost 2 bases, J lost 7 bases, and 9 bases lay in between. Written as DNA, the CDR3 is TGTGCCAGCAGTTACACAGATCGAGAGCAGTACTTC. It yields the protein CASSYTDREQYF.